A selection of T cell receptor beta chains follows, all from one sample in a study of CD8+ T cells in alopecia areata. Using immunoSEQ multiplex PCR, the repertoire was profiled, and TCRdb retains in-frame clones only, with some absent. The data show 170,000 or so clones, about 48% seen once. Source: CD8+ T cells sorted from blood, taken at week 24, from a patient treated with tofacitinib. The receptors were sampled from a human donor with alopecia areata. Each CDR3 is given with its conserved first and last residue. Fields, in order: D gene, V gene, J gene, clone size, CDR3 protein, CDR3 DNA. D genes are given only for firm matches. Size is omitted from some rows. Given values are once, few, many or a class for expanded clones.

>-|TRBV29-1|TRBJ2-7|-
CSVEATYEQYF
TGCAGCGTTGAGGCTACCTACGAGCAGTACTTC
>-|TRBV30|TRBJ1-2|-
CAWTLLGGRAEGYTF
TGTGCCTGGACCCTACTGGGGGGGAGGGCAGAAGGCTACACCTTC
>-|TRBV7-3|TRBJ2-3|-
CASSPTPSSTDTQYF
TGTGCCAGCAGCCCTACGCCTTCTAGCACAGATACGCAGTATTTT
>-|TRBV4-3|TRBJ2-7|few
CASSQDFGGSYEQYF
TGCGCCAGCAGCCAAGATTTCGGGGGAAGCTACGAGCAGTACTTC
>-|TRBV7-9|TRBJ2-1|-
CASSAKERKSSYNEQFF
TGTGCCAGCAGCGCCAAGGAACGAAAAAGCTCCTACAATGAGCAGTTCTTC
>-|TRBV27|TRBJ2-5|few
CASSARGIQETQYF
TGTGCCAGCAGTGCCCGGGGGATCCAAGAGACCCAGTACTTC
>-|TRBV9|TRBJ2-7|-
CASSVGQVPYEQYF
TGTGCCAGCAGCGTAGGGCAAGTCCCCTACGAGCAGTACTTC
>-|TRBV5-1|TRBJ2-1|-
CASSFWGTYNEQFF
TGCGCCAGCAGTTTTTGGGGTACCTACAATGAGCAGTTCTTC
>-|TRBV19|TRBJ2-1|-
CASSIVTGKNEQFF
TGTGCCAGTAGTATAGTCACAGGGAAAAATGAGCAGTTCTTC
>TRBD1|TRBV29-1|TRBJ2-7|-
CSVEDPTGTGYEQYF
TGCAGCGTTGAAGACCCTACTGGGACAGGCTACGAGCAGTACTTC
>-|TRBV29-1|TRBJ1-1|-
CSVETGNTEAFF
TGCAGCGTTGAGACGGGGAACACTGAAGCTTTCTTT
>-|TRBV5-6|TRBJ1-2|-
CASSLEQFGYTF
TGTGCCAGCAGCTTGGAGCAGTTTGGCTACACCTTC
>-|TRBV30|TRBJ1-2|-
CAWRPPAGYGYTF
TGTGCCTGGCGTCCCCCCGCGGGGTATGGCTACACCTTC
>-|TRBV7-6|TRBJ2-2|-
CASSLVRGGRKDNTGELFF
TGTGCCAGCAGCTTAGTGCGCGGGGGCCGAAAAGATAACACCGGGGAGCTGTTTTTT
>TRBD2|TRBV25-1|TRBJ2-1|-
CASSGAGSSYNEQFF
TGTGCCAGCAGTGGAGCGGGGAGCTCCTACAATGAGCAGTTCTTC
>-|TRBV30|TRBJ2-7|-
CAWSSGTGSYEQYF
TGTGCCTGGAGTAGCGGGACAGGCTCCTACGAGCAGTACTTC
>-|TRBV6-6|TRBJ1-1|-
CASSYSQDRNTEAFF
TGTGCCAGCAGTTACTCGCAGGACAGGAACACTGAAGCTTTCTTT
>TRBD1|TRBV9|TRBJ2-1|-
CASSDRDRGLDEQFF
TGTGCCAGCAGCGACCGGGACAGGGGGCTTGATGAGCAGTTCTTC
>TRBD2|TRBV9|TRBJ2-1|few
CASSGEGSTQFF
TGTGCCAGCAGCGGGGAGGGAAGTACGCAGTTCTTC
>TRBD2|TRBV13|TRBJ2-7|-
CASSLGQRGPYEQYF
TGTGCCAGCAGCTTAGGCCAGCGGGGGCCCTACGAGCAGTACTTC
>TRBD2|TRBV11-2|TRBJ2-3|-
CASSSSGGGTDTQYF
TGTGCCAGCAGCTCTAGCGGGGGGGGCACAGATACGCAGTATTTT
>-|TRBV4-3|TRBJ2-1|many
CASSQSLDNEQFF
TGCGCCAGCAGCCAGTCCCTCGACAATGAGCAGTTCTTC
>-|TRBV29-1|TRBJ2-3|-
CSVDWDAGTDTQYF
TGCAGCGTTGACTGGGACGCTGGCACAGATACGCAGTATTTT
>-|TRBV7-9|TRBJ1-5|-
CASSLSSNQPQHF
TGTGCCAGCAGCTTATCTAGCAATCAGCCCCAGCATTTT
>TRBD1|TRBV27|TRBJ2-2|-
CASSIDRDREATGELFF
TGTGCCAGCAGTATAGACCGGGACAGGGAGGCCACCGGGGAGCTGTTTTTT
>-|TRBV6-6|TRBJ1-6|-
CASRLGRSNSPLHF
TGTGCCAGCAGACTCGGCAGATCTAATTCACCCCTCCACTTT
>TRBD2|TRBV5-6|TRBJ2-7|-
CASSLRASGGYAPYEQYF
TGTGCCAGCAGCTTGAGGGCTAGCGGGGGGTACGCTCCCTACGAGCAGTACTTC
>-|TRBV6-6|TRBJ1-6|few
CASSYSAGENSPLHF
TGTGCCAGCAGTTACTCGGCAGGGGAGAATTCACCCCTCCACTTT
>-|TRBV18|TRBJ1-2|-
CASLVPNYGYTF
TGTGCCAGCCTTGTCCCTAACTATGGCTACACCTTC
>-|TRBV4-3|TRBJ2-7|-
CASSQDRDRDYEQYF
TGCGCCAGCAGCCAAGACCGCGACAGAGACTACGAGCAGTACTTC
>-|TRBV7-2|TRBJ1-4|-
CASSELVGRTEKLFF
TGTGCCAGCAGCGAATTAGTAGGGCGGACGGAAAAACTGTTTTTT
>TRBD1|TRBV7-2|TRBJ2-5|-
CASSLRGTGQETQYF
TGTGCCAGCAGCTTACGCGGGACAGGCCAAGAGACCCAGTACTTC
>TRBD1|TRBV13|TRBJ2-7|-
CASSLGGQGHYEQYF
TGTGCCAGCAGCTTAGGCGGACAGGGACACTACGAGCAGTACTTC
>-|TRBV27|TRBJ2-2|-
CASSIANTGELFF
TGTGCCAGCAGCATCGCGAACACCGGGGAGCTGTTTTTT
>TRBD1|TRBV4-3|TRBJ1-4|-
CASSPTDRGHEKLFF
TGCGCCAGCAGCCCCACCGACAGGGGACACGAAAAACTGTTTTTT
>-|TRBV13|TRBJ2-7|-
CASSLGGGGPEQYF
TGTGCCAGCAGCTTGGGGGGCGGAGGTCCCGAGCAGTACTTC
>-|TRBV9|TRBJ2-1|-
CASSVLPNEQFF
TGTGCCAGCAGCGTGCTACCCAATGAGCAGTTCTTC
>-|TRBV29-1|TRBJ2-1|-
CSVAHNEQFF
TGCAGCGTTGCTCATAATGAGCAGTTCTTC
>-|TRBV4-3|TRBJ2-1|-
CASSQDLDSYNEQFF
TGCGCCAGCAGCCAAGATCTTGACTCCTACAATGAGCAGTTCTTC
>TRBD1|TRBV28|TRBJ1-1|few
CASSSEGAYTEAFF
TGTGCCAGCAGTTCAGAGGGGGCTTACACTGAAGCTTTCTTT
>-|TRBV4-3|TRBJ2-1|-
CASSQSLGGQEQFF
TGCGCCAGCAGCCAATCTTTAGGGGGGCAGGAGCAGTTCTTC
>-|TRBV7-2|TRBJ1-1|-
CASSLAGAGTEAFF
TGTGCCAGCAGCTTAGCCGGGGCAGGCACTGAAGCTTTCTTT
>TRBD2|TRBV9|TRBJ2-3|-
CASSEHGTSGVRDTQYF
TGTGCCAGCAGCGAACACGGGACTAGCGGGGTTAGAGATACGCAGTATTTT
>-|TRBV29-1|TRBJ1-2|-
CSVGGGDYGYTF
TGCAGCGTTGGAGGGGGAGACTATGGCTACACCTTC